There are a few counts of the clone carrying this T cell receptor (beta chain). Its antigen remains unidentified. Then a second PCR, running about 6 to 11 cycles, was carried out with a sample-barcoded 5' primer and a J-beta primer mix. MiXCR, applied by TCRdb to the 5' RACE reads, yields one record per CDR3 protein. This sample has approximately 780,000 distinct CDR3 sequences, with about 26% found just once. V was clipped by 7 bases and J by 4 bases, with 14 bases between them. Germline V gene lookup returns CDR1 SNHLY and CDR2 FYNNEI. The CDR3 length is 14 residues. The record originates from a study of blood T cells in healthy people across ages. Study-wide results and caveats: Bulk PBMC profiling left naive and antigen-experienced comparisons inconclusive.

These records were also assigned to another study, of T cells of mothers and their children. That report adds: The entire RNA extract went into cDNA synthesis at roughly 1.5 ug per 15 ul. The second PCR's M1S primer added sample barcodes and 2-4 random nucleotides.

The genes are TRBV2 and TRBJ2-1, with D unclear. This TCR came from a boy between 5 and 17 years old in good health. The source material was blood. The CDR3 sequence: CASIAVRLYNEQFF. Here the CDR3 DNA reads TGTGCCAGCATCGCCGTTAGATTGTACAATGAGCAGTTCTTC.